The 21 T cell receptor beta chains reported below all come from one sample, sequenced in a study of T cell clonality in common variable immunodeficiency. Produced via immunoSEQ multiplex PCR; TCRdb's table is partial and in-frame only. The repertoire consists of about 35,000 clones, none detected only once. The specimen was peripheral blood mononuclear cells. The origin of the receptors is a person aged 18-69 years in good health.

Many counts were recorded for this clone. The read ends 3 residues before the CDR3 terminus; that terminus is restored from the germline J gene. At the DNA level, this CDR3 is encoded by other sequences in the same sample as well. The chain uses TRBV2 and TRBJ1-3, with D perhaps matching TRBD1 (5 bases). Germline loops: CDR1 SNHLY, CDR2 FYNNEI. Trimming removed 1 base at V and 3 bases at J, with 10 bases between. CDR3 length: 15 residues. Partial CDR3 DNA: TGTGCCAGCAGTGAAGGCAGGGTCTATGGAAACACC. As protein: CASSEGRVYGNT. The entire CDR3 protein is CASSEGRVYGNTIYF. Filled out from reference TRBV2 and TRBJ1-3, the complete variable domain reads EPEVTQTPSHQVTQMGQEVILRCVPISNHLYFYWYRQILGQKVEFLVSFYNNEISEKSEIFDDQFSVERPDGSNFTLKIRSTKLEDSAMYFCASSEGRVYGNTIYFGEGSWLTVV.

This clone has at least ten counts. CDR3 bases read: TGTGCCAGCAGCCCCATCACTAGCGGGCTTAACAATGAG. Protein product: CASSPITSGLNNE. The whole CDR3 region reads CASSPITSGLNNEQFF. The chain combines TRBV7-6 with TRBJ2-1; 9 bases are a match to TRBD2. The read finishes 3 residues shy of the CDR3 end, and the germline J gene is used to complete it. The CDR3 covers 16 residues. The ends lost 5 bases at V and 5 bases at J; junction bases unmatched: 10. Germline V gene lookup returns CDR1 SGHVS and CDR2 FNYEAQ.

This clone was detected ten times or more. Relative to the germline gene, one junction end is altered; a read error may explain this. The read ends 3 residues shy of where the CDR3 ends; the end is completed using the germline J gene. V gene TRBV20-1 combines with J gene TRBJ1-1, with 10 nucleotides matching TRBD1. CDR1 and CDR2 from the germline V gene are DFQATT and SNEGSKA (reference sequence). The CDR3 is 13 amino acids. The CDR3 here is CSVRQGAPAEAFF. The sequenced CDR3 bases are TGCAGTGTTAGACAGGGGGCCCCGGCTGAA.

Many counts were recorded for this clone. The sequenced CDR3 bases are TGTGCCAGCAGCTTGACTAGCGGGAGCACAGATACG. Amino acids: CASSLTSGSTDT. The full CDR3 is CASSLTSGSTDTQYF. The J gene is TRBJ2-3, the V gene TRBV5-4; 9 bases line up with TRBD2. The CDR3 end falls 3 residues outside the read, so it is completed with the germline J gene. The CDR3 extends over 15 amino acids. Germline V gene sequence: CDR1 SGHNT, CDR2 YYREEE (reference sequence). Losses at the gene ends were 1 base for V and 0 bases for J; bases not matched to a gene: 0.

This clone has a count of ten or more. The sequenced fragment ends 3 residues before the CDR3 boundary, so the rest is inferred from the germline J gene. This sequence joins TRBV3-1 (or the pseudogene TRBV3-2) and TRBJ2-3; 11 bases line up with TRBD2. The J segment lost 2 bases and the V segment lost 4 bases, leaving 5 bases of the junction unmatched. The CDR3 spans 16 residues. Germline lookup yields CDR1 LGHDT and CDR2 YNNKEL (reference sequence). The CDR3 sequence: CASSPTSGIATDTQYF. CDR3 DNA (partial): TGTGCCAGCAGCCCGACTAGCGGGATTGCCACAGATACG.

This clone was observed many times. The read comes to an end 3 residues before the CDR3 does, leaving the germline J gene to fill in the end. The V and J genes are TRBV9 and TRBJ2-7; D might be TRBD1 (7 bases). Germline CDR1 and CDR2: SGDLS and YYNGEE. The CDR3 sequence is 14 residues long. Trimming took 0 bases from V and 5 from J, leaving 12 bases between them. The CDR3 DNA, read in part, is TGTGCCAGCAGCGTAGGGAGGGGGCGCAACGAG. Translation gives CASSVGRGRNE. The entire CDR3 sequence reads CASSVGRGRNEQYF.

This clone was seen only a few times. The CDR3 end lies 3 residues beyond the end of the read and is filled in from the germline J gene. The rearrangement uses TRBV5-6 and TRBJ1-2, with D possibly matching TRBD1 (5 bases). CDR1 and CDR2 from the germline V gene are SGHDT and YYEEEE. There are 14 residues in the CDR3. Partial CDR3 DNA: TGTGCCAGCAGCTTCCGGGGGGTTGGGTACGAA. It codes for CASSFRGVGYE. The full CDR3 protein reads CASSFRGVGYEYTF.

This clone appeared many times. The read finishes 3 residues shy of the CDR3 end, and the germline J gene is used to complete it. This sequence joins TRBV6-2 or TRBV6-3 and TRBJ1-5; TRBD1 might be the D (6 bases). Germline CDR1 MNHEY, CDR2 SVGEGT. V was pared by 8 bases and J by 0 bases, with 14 bases between. CDR3 size: 15 residues. The sequenced CDR3 bases are TGTGCCAGCTTACCCGGGACACCTAGCAATCAGCCC. It yields the protein CASLPGTPSNQP. The full CDR3 protein reads CASLPGTPSNQPQHF.

This clone was detected a few times. Since a much larger clone is just one base distant, this may be a read error. Read coverage stops 3 residues before the CDR3 terminus; the germline J gene supplies the remainder. V and J are TRBV19 and TRBJ2-2; D unresolved. The CDR3 sequence is 15 residues long. CDR1 is LNHDA, CDR2 SQIVND, per germline (reference sequence). The CDR3 loop is CASSIGVGSGEKLFF. The sequenced CDR3 bases are TGTGCCAGTAGTATAGGAGTCGGGTCGGGTGAAAAG.

This clone turned up a few times. The CDR3 end is not reached by the read, which stops 3 residues before it; the germline J gene fills it in. V is TRBV5-3 and J is TRBJ1-2; 9 bases map to TRBD1. TRBV5-3 is filed as an ORF, its function uncertain. V dropped 0 bases and J dropped 6; count of bases not matched to a gene: 12. This CDR3 is 17 amino acids long. CDR3 DNA (partial): TGTGCCAGAAGCTTGGTGGGACAGGGAACAATTGGCGATGGC. It specifies CARSLVGQGTIGDG. The full CDR3 is CARSLVGQGTIGDGYTF.

This clone was detected ten times or more. The chain's CDR3 is CASSLGAPRETQYF. Partial CDR3 DNA: TGTGCCAGCAGCTTGGGGGCGCCCCGGGAGACC. The chain combines TRBV5-6 with TRBJ2-5; D not certain. The observed sequence ends 3 residues before the CDR3 terminus, with the missing tail filled in from the germline J gene. V dropped 0 bases and J dropped 5 bases, with 11 bases sitting between them. The CDR3 is 14 amino acids. The V gene's germline CDR1 is SGHDT and CDR2 YYEEEE. The complete variable domain, with remaining parts taken from reference TRBV5-6 and TRBJ2-5, reads DAGVTQSPTHLIKTRGQQVTLRCSPKSGHDTVSWYQQALGQGPQFIFQYYEEEERQRGNFPDRFSGHQFPNYSSELNVNALLLGDSALYLCASSLGAPRETQYFGPGTRLLVL.

This clone was counted many times. With the read ending 3 residues before the CDR3 end, the germline J gene is used to fill in that end. The gene calls are TRBV5-1 and TRBJ2-5, with unresolved D. CDR3 size: 13 residues. The V gene's germline CDR1 is SGHRS and CDR2 YFSETQ. Trimming left V 0 bases short and J 7 bases short, with 10 bases between. CDR3 residues: CASSLDGGTTQYF. Partial CDR3 DNA: TGCGCCAGCAGCTTGGACGGCGGAACGACC.

This clone has just a few counts. The read terminates 3 residues before the CDR3 end, so the remaining end is supplied by the germline J gene. The genes are TRBV7-9 and TRBJ1-1; the D gene is possibly TRBD1 (6 bases). The germline gives CDR1 SEHNR, CDR2 FQNEAQ (reference sequence). Trimming stripped 4 bases from V and 5 bases from J, with 8 bases between. This CDR3 region has 12 residues. Incomplete CDR3 DNA: TGTGCCAGCAGCTCCAGGGGTACTGAA. It is translated as CASSSRGTE. The complete CDR3 sequence is CASSSRGTEAFF.

This clone was picked up many times. The read falls 3 residues short of the CDR3 end, and the missing part is taken from the germline J gene. The rearrangement joins TRBV5-1 to TRBJ2-7; TRBD1 aligns across 10 bases. Germline-derived CDR1 and CDR2 are SGHRS and YFSETQ. The CDR3 sequence is 15 residues long. The V gene end was trimmed by 3 bases and the J gene end by 6 bases; junction bases not matched to a gene: 9. The CDR3 bases that were read are TGCGCCAGCAGCTCCGTCCCGGGACAGGGGAGCGAG. Protein sequence: CASSSVPGQGSE. The whole CDR3 protein is CASSSVPGQGSEQYF.

With regard to this clone: The read finishes 3 residues shy of the CDR3 end, and the germline J gene is used to complete it. The chain couples TRBV2 to TRBJ1-3; no firm D call. Germline V CDR1 and CDR2: SNHLY, FYNNEI. This CDR3 comprises 13 residues. Trimming removed 4 bases from V and 4 bases from J, with 8 bases in between. CDR3 DNA (partial): TGTGCCAGCAGTGGGGCCAAAGGAAACACC. It yields the protein CASSGAKGNT. The CDR3 in full is CASSGAKGNTIYF.

This clone was recorded a few times. The CDR3 is cut off 3 residues early in the read; its end comes from the germline J gene. The gene calls are TRBV19 and TRBJ2-2; D is possibly TRBD1 (6 bases). Germline V lookup: CDR1 LNHDA, CDR2 SQIVND (reference sequence). The CDR3 is 14 residues long. CDR3 residues: CASRNRDLNEKLFF. The CDR3 bases that were read are TGTGCCAGCAGAAACAGGGATCTAAATGAAAAG.

Comment on this clone: The junction does not match germline at one end; this may be a read error. The observed sequence ends 3 residues before the CDR3 terminus, with the missing tail filled in from the germline J gene. The chain combines TRBV2 with TRBJ1-5, with D possibly TRBD1 on 6 matching bases. Germline-derived CDR1 and CDR2 are SNHLY and FYNNEI. The CDR3 is 14 amino acids. The CDR3 is CTSSFTGRSQPQHF. Partial CDR3 DNA: TGTACCAGCAGTTTCACAGGGAGAAGTCAGCCC.

The table lists this clone with many counts. From the germline J gene comes the end of the CDR3, since the read stops 3 residues before it. This chain links TRBV7-6 with TRBJ1-1; TRBD1 might be the D (6 bases). The CDR3 is made up of 16 amino acids. Germline CDR1 SGHVS, CDR2 FNYEAQ. V gave up 5 bases and J gave up 5 bases, with 21 bases separating them. The CDR3 region is CASSPSQGSVTTEAFF. Incomplete CDR3 DNA: TGTGCCAGCAGCCCATCACAGGGTTCGGTGACTACTGAA.

There are many counts of this clone. The read gets to within 3 residues of the CDR3 end, and the germline J gene fills in the rest. The chain carries TRBV27 and TRBJ2-7; a possible D gene is TRBD1 (5 bases). Germline lookup yields CDR1 MNHEY and CDR2 SMNVEV (reference sequence). This CDR3 contains 14 residues. Trimming took 6 bases from V and 4 from J, leaving 16 bases between them. CDR3 region: CASSPQGKRYEQYF. The covered CDR3 bases are TGTGCCAGCAGCCCCCAGGGAAAAAGGTACGAG.

This clone has just a few counts. The read halts 3 residues ahead of the CDR3 end, with the missing end drawn from the germline J gene. The chain is built from TRBV18 and TRBJ2-3, with a tentative D call TRBD1 (5 bases). The CDR3 has 13 amino acids. V lost 6 bases to trimming and J lost 1 base, with 8 bases between them. CDR1 and CDR2 from the germline V gene are KGHSH and LQKENI. CDR3 sequence: CASSGQGTDTQYF. The sequenced part of the CDR3 DNA is TGTGCCAGCTCGGGGCAGGGCACAGATACG. The full variable domain, rest sourced from reference TRBV18 and TRBJ2-3, is NAGVMQNPRHLVRRRGQEARLRCSPMKGHSHVYWYRQLPEEGLKFMVYLQKENIIDESGMPKERFSAEFPKEGPSILRIQQVVRGDSAAYFCASSGQGTDTQYFGPGTRLTVL.

The table lists this clone with many counts. Sequencing ends 3 residues short of the CDR3 end; the germline J gene provides the rest. The rearrangement joins TRBV5-1 to TRBJ2-7; D call uncertain. Per the germline V gene, CDR1 is SGHRS and CDR2 is YFSETQ. The CDR3 contains 15 residues. V lost 2 bases and J lost 2, with 14 bases in between. The part of the CDR3 DNA that was read is TGCGCCAGCAGCTTCAACAGTCCAAGGACCTACGAG. It yields the protein CASSFNSPRTYE. The whole CDR3 protein reads CASSFNSPRTYEQYF.